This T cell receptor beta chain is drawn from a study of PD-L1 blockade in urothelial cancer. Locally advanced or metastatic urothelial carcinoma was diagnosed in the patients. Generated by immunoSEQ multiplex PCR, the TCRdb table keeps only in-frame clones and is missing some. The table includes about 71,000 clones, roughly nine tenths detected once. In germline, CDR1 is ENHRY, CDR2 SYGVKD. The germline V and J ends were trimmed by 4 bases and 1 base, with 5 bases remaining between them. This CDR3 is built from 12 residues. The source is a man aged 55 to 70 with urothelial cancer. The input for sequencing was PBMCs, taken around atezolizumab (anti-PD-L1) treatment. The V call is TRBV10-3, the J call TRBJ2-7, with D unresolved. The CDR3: CAISAQSYEQYF. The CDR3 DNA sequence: TGTGCCATCAGTGCTCAGTCCTACGAGCAGTACTTC.